The TCR beta chain under discussion was sequenced for a study of tumor-infiltrating lymphocytes in oesophageal squamous cell carcinoma. TCRdb called the PCR reads again in MiXCR, with one record for every CDR3 protein. Of 20,000 to 30,000 distinct CDR3 sequences in the sample, 30% to 40% are singletons; the top ten hold about 25%. This clonotype is medium-sized by share. This clonotype was sampled from a male donor with esophageal squamous cell carcinoma. Sequencing was carried out using esophageal tumor tissue.

The CDR3 protein is CASSAYSVNEQFF. Written as DNA, the CDR3 is TGTGCCAGCAGTGCCTACTCGGTCAATGAGCAGTTCTTC. The chain couples TRBV6-1 to TRBJ2-1; no clear D. V was clipped by 4 bases and J by 6 bases, with 10 bases between them. The germline CDR1 and CDR2 sequences are MNHNS and SASEGT. CDR3 length equals 13 residues.